The sequence of this T cell receptor beta chain was determined in a study of cytomegalovirus exposure and HLA in healthy donors. The study's findings and limits: Clonal expansion was found to be greater in HLA-associated TCR beta chains than in equally common others in a later analysis. V- and J-gene trimming of TCR beta was linked (in a later analysis) to a missense DCLRE1C variant. Sequencing depth across donors, presence/absence analyses assumed, was roughly uniform.

Remarks on this clone: Its antigen is currently unknown.

13 Jbeta primers and 60 Vbeta primers were used for the PCR. Clones were sequenced by immunoSEQ multiplex PCR, and TCRdb holds only the in-frame ones, with some missing. This table has tens of thousands of clones, around two thirds appearing once. The CDR3 is made up of 15 amino acids. Germline-derived CDR1 and CDR2 are LNHDA and SQIVND (reference sequence). The trim removed 3 bases at V and 12 bases at J, leaving 11 bases unmatched. Sequenced material: PBMCs. This receptor was obtained from a human donor in good health. The chain recombines TRBV19 with TRBJ2-1, with 10 bases aligning to TRBD2. The CDR3 loop reads CASSMLGTSAPPQFF. CDR3 coding DNA: TGTGCCAGTAGTATGTTGGGGACTAGCGCACCTCCGCAGTTCTTC.